Reported below is one TCR beta chain. Measured with immunoSEQ multiplex PCR; TCRdb has only the in-frame clones, and not every one. The sample has roughly 230,000 clones; more than 75% are singletons. Allocation to cohorts depended on clinical history reported by the participants. A PCR-confirmed or clinician-diagnosed COVID-19 case had contacted exposed participants within 2 weeks of entry. CDR3 length equals 15 residues. V lost 6 bases and J 1 base, leaving 15 bases between the germline ends. CDR1 and CDR2 from the germline V gene are SGHAT and FQDESV (reference sequence). The data derive from a study of blood T cell repertoires in COVID-19. The wider study: Sample material is recorded as cDNA or gDNA derived from T cells, B-cell-depleted T cells, or PBMCs.

This chain connects TRBV11-1 to TRBJ1-1, with TRBD1 as a possible D gene (5 bases). The TCR sequence derives from a woman aged 50 to 60 who had been exposed to COVID-19. Sequencing input: PBMCs or T cells enriched from blood (not recorded which). Written as DNA, the CDR3 is TGTGCCAGCAGTACACCCCCGGGGGGGAACACTGAAGCTTTCTTT. Protein product: CASSTPPGGNTEAFF.